In its sample, the clone carrying this T cell receptor beta chain was seen once. The antigen remains undetermined. This specimen belongs to a study of OX40 agonist ivuxolimab in advanced cancers. Study-wide context: Two patients with cutaneous melanoma and one with hepatocellular carcinoma, three in total, showed partial responses.

CDR3 length equals 14 residues. Germline CDR1 is SEHNR and CDR2 is FQNEAQ (reference sequence). Trimming took 1 base from V and 5 from J, leaving 11 bases between them. Only in-frame clones appear in the TCRdb table, and some are missing; sequencing was by immunoSEQ multiplex PCR. This table holds about 48,000 clones, roughly 90% found once. Points from the study as a whole: At doses 0.1 to 3.0 mg/kg, CD4+ and CD8+ clones expanded.

The chain couples TRBV7-9 to TRBJ2-5; D is unclear. The clonotype originates from an adult with an advanced solid tumor such as melanoma, head and neck, liver or kidney cancer. The sample in question was CD4+ or CD8+ T cells sorted from blood, obtained in a trial of the OX40 agonist ivuxolimab. The CDR3 loop reads CASSLGDWQETQYF. CDR3 coding DNA: TGTGCCAGCAGCTTAGGAGACTGGCAGGAGACCCAGTACTTC.